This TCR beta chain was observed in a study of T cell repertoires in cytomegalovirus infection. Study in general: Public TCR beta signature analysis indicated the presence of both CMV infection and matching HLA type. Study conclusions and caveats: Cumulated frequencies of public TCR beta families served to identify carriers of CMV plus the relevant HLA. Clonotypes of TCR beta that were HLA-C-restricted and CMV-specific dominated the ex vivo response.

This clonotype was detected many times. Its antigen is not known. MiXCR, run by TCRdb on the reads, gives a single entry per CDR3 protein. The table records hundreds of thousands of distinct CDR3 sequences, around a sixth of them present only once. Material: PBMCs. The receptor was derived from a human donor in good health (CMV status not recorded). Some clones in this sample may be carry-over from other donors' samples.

The DNA of the CDR3 is TGTGCCAGCAGTTTCGGTCCGAGGGGGAAAGAGACCCAGTACTTC. Encoded protein: CASSFGPRGKETQYF. The V call is TRBV12-3 or TRBV12-4, the J call TRBJ2-5, with TRBD1 as a possible D gene (6 bases). The CDR3 loop spans 15 amino acids. V was pared by 3 bases and J by 3 bases, with 14 bases between.